This T cell receptor beta chain was recorded in a study of cytomegalovirus exposure and HLA in healthy donors (TCRdb year 2017). The study in broad terms: An earlier analysis of more than 550 of the donors reported roughly 300 Gb of sequence data and around 110 million unique TCR beta sequences obtained from about 180 million T cells. Because of strong linkage in the cohort, roughly five DR-DQ haplotypes were treated as single units for association and clustering. To predict cytomegalovirus infection status, the study brought together high-throughput TCR immunosequencing, statistical association of individual TCRs with disease status, and machine learning. Genome-wide SNP genotypes for about 65% of the 666 donors were used in a later genetic analysis, which treated that subset as a discovery cohort. Rather than using new phenotypic data, the later analysis identified candidate immune exposures from TCR beta sequences and from how often those sequences occurred across donors. Every discovery cohort repertoire had been produced on one sequencing platform. Donor age, sex, ethnicity and CMV serostatus were collected together with the repertoire data. HLA typing included class I and class II loci at four-digit resolution. A separate validation cohort of some 130 different subjects was used in addition to the roughly 620-subject first cohort. Using immunosequencing, the study profiled T cell repertoires from 500 to 800 subjects and related those repertoires to cytomegalovirus serostatus. To study patterns of TCR occurrence, a later analysis re-analyzed previously published TCR beta repertoires from several hundred donors and added high-resolution HLA genotyping. The study aimed to test whether signatures of past pathogen exposure could be identified by cataloging public T cell receptors. Across 398 genotyped donors of the cohort, an average of roughly 250,000 unique TCR beta nucleotide sequences per donor were sequenced, and roughly a sixth of those sequences were non-productive. Of the 398 genotyped donors, 81% fell in the genetic ancestry cluster associated with self-reported Caucasian donors. An earlier analysis of about 620 of the donors applied high-throughput TCR beta sequencing to assess whether each TCR beta V gene segment acted as functional or pseudogenic. Typing coverage differed by locus: A, B, C, DRB1 and DQB1 were typed in roughly 620-630 donors, DQA1 in about 500, DPA1 in around 580, and DPB1 in approximately 450. Roughly 310 gigabases of sequencing data and tens of millions of unique TCR sequences were included in an early release covering 500 to 750 HLA-typed donors.

In the case of this clone: No antigen is known for it. No base quality information exists; no much larger clone differs at one position.

In total, fewer than 750 healthy bone marrow donors made up the cohort. At the time of sampling, all cohort members were nominally healthy, though unrecorded immune exposures were likely present. The donor tested CMV seropositive and was one of the 289 seropositive cohort members. Each donor provided a peripheral blood sample, and peripheral blood mononuclear cells were used for TCR beta sequencing. Genomic DNA was extracted from the blood cell samples with the Qiagen DNeasy Blood Extraction Kit. Findings and caveats that apply to the study as a whole: In an earlier analysis of fewer than 750 of the donors, most TCR beta V segments were observed in productive rearrangements about 87% or about 30% of the time, broadly matching IMGT annotations. V-gene and J-gene trimming of TCR beta chains was associated with a missense DCLRE1C variant in a later genetic analysis, and the association was replicated in an independent cohort. A further reported finding was that TCR beta sequences accurately predicted the HLA-A and HLA-B alleles for most subjects in the first cohort. CMV serostatus was the only immune exposure information available for the cohort. Assigning TCR associations to individual alleles was difficult when HLA alleles, especially DR and DQ, strongly co-occurred. Because counts were too low, about 17 rarely observed V segments, including chromosome 9 orphons, were excluded from the earlier analysis of 587 of the donors. A later analysis associated 15,000 to 20,000 TCR beta sequences with specific HLA alleles at a false discovery rate of 0.05. In a later analysis, HLA-associated TCR beta chains showed more clonal expansion and lower generation probabilities than non-associated chains that were equally common. In the study, some 180 TCR beta chains were listed as associated with cytomegalovirus. It was suggested by the authors that the approach could potentially be generalized to other disease states and immunological phenotypes. Some IMGT-functional V segments, including TRBV6-2 and TRBV6-3, could not be distinguished by the 87-base-pair reads and were therefore excluded. A group of highly shared sequence variants was considered likely to be a technical artifact of the sequencing pipeline. According to a later genetic analysis, donors in an Asian-associated ancestry cluster had fewer N-insertions in productive TCRs than the approximately 630-donor mean. While some public TCRs were present in many individuals, most TCR sequences turned up only very rarely across donors. In vitro tests confirmed that a few of the cytomegalovirus-associated TCR beta chains recognize cytomegalovirus antigens. Cytomegalovirus status was reported to be diagnosed by the classifier with high specificity and sensitivity in both the original and validation cohorts. In a later analysis, most CMV-associated TCR beta chains were found to appear HLA-restricted, with HLA associations seemingly driven largely by CMV exposure. The presence/absence analyses assumed that sequencing depth was roughly uniform across donors, and that assumption may not be true. Because some donors lacked HLA typing at each locus, the association tests relied only on the typed subset. In this cohort, only TCR beta chains were sequenced, and detectable features were limited by the absence of alpha or paired-chain data. In a later analysis, TCR association rates were found to vary across HLA loci, with the most associated TCRs seen for DRB1 alleles and the fewest for HLA-C alleles. A later analysis reported that several top co-occurrence clusters appeared linked to parvovirus B19, influenza, CMV and Epstein-Barr virus. Linkage disequilibrium might explain the correlated functional status among segregating V segments, but an unknown experimental factor could not be ruled out.

CDR1 and CDR2 are drawn from the germline V gene: SGHAT, FQNNGV. From its cysteine to its phenylalanine, the CDR3 spans 12 amino acids. Only the CDR3 DNA stays, 36 bases, in frame from base 1. Relative to germline, V is 5 bases shorter and J is 6 bases shorter, with 8 bases between their ends. Library prep was done by the immunoSEQ multiplex PCR assay. For the multiplex PCR, a mixture combining 60 forward primers for TCR Vbeta segments and 13 reverse primers for TCR Jbeta segments was used. The CDR3 region of rearranged TCR beta genes was amplified from genomic DNA by a multiplex PCR assay. The amplified TCR beta libraries were sequenced on the Illumina HiSeq System as 87-base-pair reads. The original pipeline was this. A later analysis tallied roughly 76 million unique TCR beta chains across the 640 or so repertoires, and roughly 11 million of those chains were shared by two or more donors. Raw reads were error-corrected and collapsed into unique sequences by a nearest-neighbor algorithm in which closely related sequences were merged to remove PCR and sequencing errors. CDR3 sequences were aligned to IMGT reference sequences to assign V, D and J gene segments. Each retained sequence needed at least a six-nucleotide match to both a V gene segment and a J gene segment. A rearrangement was called productive if the CDR3 had no stop codons and remained in frame with V and J, and every other rearrangement was called non-productive. Following IMGT convention, CDR3 was defined as the stretch from the second conserved V-encoded cysteine to the conserved J-encoded phenylalanine. Sequences without an unambiguous match to a single V gene segment were excluded from the earlier analysis of approximately 560 of the donors. An earlier analysis of just under 600 of the donors called V segments functional above 56.7% productive rearrangements and segregating when the between-donor standard deviation exceeded 5%. A statistical classification framework was built to diagnose cytomegalovirus status from the catalog of TCR beta chain sequences. In a later analysis, V and J genes were assigned by comparing TCR nucleotide sequences against IMGT/GENE-DB human TR gene sequences. In a later analysis, CDR3 sequences and most-parsimonious VDJ recombination scenarios were assigned using the TCRdist pipeline. A later analysis defined each TCR beta chain by its CDR3 amino acid sequence plus V-gene family, and excluded reads lacking a unique V-gene family. As a way to deal with suspected cross-contamination and a sequencing artifact, a later analysis dropped hundreds of nucleotide sequences that were highly shared and had low generation probability. In a later analysis, a clonal expansion index for each public chain was calculated from normalized within-repertoire ranks of inferred template counts. In a later analysis, generation probabilities were computed with a VDJ recombination model fitted to out-of-frame rearrangements, and the resulting probabilities were checked against IGoR. A later analysis scored TCR-TCR, TCR-HLA and TCR-CMV co-occurrence with hypergeometric tests, applying a repertoire-size bias correction to TCR pairs. In a later analysis, false discovery rates were estimated by permuting HLA or CMV assignments 20 times. In a later analysis, co-occurring TCRs were grouped with DBSCAN, and TCRdist sequence similarity was added when clustering was performed within HLA-allele-positive subsets. Co-occurrence clustering excluded repertoires with fewer than 30,000 or more than 120,000 public chains, plus five with anomalous nucleotide sharing. The clones in this table, taken by TCRdb from immuneACCESS, are in-frame only. Not every clone is retained; where verified, under half of the shortfall comes from an unresolved V gene, and the cause of the rest is unknown. V, J and clone size were drawn from that table, and D and trimming were deduced from the DNA. The sample records over 100,000 clones, roughly 80% of which are singletons. Roughly 23% of the sample comes from the top ten.

The TCR was taken from a man aged 25 to 40 in good health and CMV-seropositive. Sequenced sample: PBMCs. Rearrangement joined TRBV11-2 to TRBJ2-1, with an unclear D gene assignment. DNA sequence: TGTGCCAGCAGCATCAGTGGCAATGAGCAGTTCTTC. Translated, it reads CASSISGNEQFF.